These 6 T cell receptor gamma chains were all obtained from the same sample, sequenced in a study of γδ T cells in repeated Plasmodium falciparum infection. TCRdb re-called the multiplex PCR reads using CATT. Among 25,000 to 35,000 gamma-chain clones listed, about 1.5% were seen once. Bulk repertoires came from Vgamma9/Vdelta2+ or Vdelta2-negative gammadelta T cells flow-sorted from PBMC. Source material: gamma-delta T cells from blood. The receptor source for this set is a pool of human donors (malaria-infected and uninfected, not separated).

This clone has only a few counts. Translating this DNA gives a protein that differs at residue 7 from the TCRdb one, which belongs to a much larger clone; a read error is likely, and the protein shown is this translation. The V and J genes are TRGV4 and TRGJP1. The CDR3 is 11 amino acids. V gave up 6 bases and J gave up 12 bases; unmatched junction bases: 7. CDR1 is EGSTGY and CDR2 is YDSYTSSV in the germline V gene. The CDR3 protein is CATWHGGFKIF. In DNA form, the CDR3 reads TGTGCCACCTGGCACGGGGGGTTCAAGATATTT.

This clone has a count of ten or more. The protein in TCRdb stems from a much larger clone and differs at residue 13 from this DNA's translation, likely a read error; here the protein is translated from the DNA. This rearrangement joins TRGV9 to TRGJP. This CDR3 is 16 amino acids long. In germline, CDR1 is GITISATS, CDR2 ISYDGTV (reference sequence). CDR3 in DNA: TGTGCCTTGTGGGAGGTAAAGGAGTTGGGCAAAAAAACCAAGGTATTT. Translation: CALWEVKELGKKTKVF.

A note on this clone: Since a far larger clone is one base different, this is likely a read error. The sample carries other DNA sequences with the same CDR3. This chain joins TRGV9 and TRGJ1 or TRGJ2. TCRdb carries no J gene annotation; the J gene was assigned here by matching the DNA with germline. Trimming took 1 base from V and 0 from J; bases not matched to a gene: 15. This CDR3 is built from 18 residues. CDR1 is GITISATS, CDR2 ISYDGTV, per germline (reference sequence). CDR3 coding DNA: TGTGCCTTGTGGGAGGTATCGCAAGGGCTATCGAATTATTATAAGAAACTCTTT. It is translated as CALWEVSQGLSNYYKKLF.

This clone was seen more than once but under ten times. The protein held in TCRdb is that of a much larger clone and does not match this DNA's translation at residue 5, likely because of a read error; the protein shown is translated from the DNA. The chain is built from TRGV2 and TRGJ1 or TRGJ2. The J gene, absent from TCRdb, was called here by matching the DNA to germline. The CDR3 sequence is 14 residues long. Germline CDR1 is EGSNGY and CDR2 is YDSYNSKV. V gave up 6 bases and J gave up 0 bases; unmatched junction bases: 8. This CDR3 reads CATWNVENYYKKLF. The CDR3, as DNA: TGTGCCACCTGGAACGTAGAGAATTATTATAAGAAACTCTTT.

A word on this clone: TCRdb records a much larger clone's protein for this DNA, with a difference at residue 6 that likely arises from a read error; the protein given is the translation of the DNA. The CDR3 here is CALWEGPKYKKLF. The CDR3 DNA reads TGTGCCTTGTGGGAGGGACCGAAATATAAGAAACTCTTT. The chain recombines TRGV9 with TRGJ1 or TRGJ2. As TCRdb names no J gene, one was assigned here on the basis of a DNA match to germline. V was clipped by 2 bases and J by 7 bases; unmatched bases: 8. Germline loops: CDR1 GITISATS, CDR2 ISYDGTV (reference sequence). The length of the CDR3 is 13 residues.

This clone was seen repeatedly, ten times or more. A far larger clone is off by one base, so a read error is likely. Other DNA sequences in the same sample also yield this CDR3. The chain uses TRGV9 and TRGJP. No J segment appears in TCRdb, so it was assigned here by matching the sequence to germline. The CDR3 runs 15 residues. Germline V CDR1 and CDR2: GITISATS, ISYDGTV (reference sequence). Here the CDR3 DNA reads TGTGCCCTGTGGGAGGTGTTGTTGGGCAAAAAAATCAAGGTATTT. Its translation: CALWEVLLGKKIKVF.